These 21 T cell receptor beta chains were sequenced from one sample in a study of blood T cells in healthy people across ages. Next came a second PCR, run for about 7 to 12 cycles, which used a sample-barcoded 5' primer along with a J-beta primer mix. Each CDR3 protein gets one entry after TCRdb re-called the 5' RACE reads with MiXCR. Among some 760,000 distinct CDR3 sequences listed, around 25% were seen once. The same sample was also used in a study of T cells of mothers and their children.

Material: blood. These receptors were collected from a boy aged 5-17 years in good health.

V usage is TRBV6-6 and J usage is TRBJ1-5; D possibly corresponds to TRBD1 (6 bases). CDR1 and CDR2 from the germline V gene are MNHNY and SVGAGI (reference sequence). Between the trimmed V and J ends, which lost 5 bases and 9 bases, there was a span of 14 bases. The CDR3 spans 13 residues. The CDR3 protein is CASSLGGLGPQHF. The CDR3 DNA is TGTGCCAGCAGTCTCGGGGGGCTGGGGCCCCAGCATTTT.

CDR3 amino acids: CASSFLGITSQETQYF. The CDR3 DNA is TGTGCCAGCAGTTTCCTCGGGATTACTAGCCAAGAGACCCAGTACTTC. The chain is built from TRBV2 and TRBJ2-5; a weak D match, TRBD2 (5 bases). CDR1 and CDR2 (germline): SNHLY, FYNNEI. The CDR3 extends over 16 amino acids. Trimming took 5 bases from V and 1 from J, leaving 17 bases between them. Combining the CDR3 with reference TRBV2 and TRBJ2-5 gives the whole variable domain EPEVTQTPSHQVTQMGQEVILRCVPISNHLYFYWYRQILGQKVEFLVSFYNNEISEKSEIFDDQFSVERPDGSNFTLKIRSTKLEDSAMYFCASSFLGITSQETQYFGPGTRLLVL.

This clonotype was seen a few times. This sequence joins TRBV5-1 and TRBJ2-5, with a weak D call TRBD1 (5 bases). CDR1 is SGHRS and CDR2 is YFSETQ in the germline V gene. V lost 4 bases and J 2 bases, leaving 12 bases between the germline ends. This CDR3 region has 14 residues. The chain's CDR3 is CASSGLGLQETQYF. The CDR3 region has the DNA TGCGCCAGCAGCGGGCTGGGGCTGCAAGAGACCCAGTACTTC. The variable domain in full, completed from reference TRBV5-1 and TRBJ2-5, reads KAGVTQTPRYLIKTRGQQVTLSCSPISGHRSVSWYQQTPGQGLQFLFEYFSETQRNKGNFPGRFSGRQFSNSRSEMNVSTLELGDSALYLCASSGLGLQETQYFGPGTRLLVL.

This clonotype was recorded a few times. The chain is built from TRBV28 and TRBJ2-7; TRBD2 agrees at 7 bases. With 2 bases clipped from V and 3 bases from J, the junction kept 4 bases outside the gene matches. The CDR3 is made up of 14 amino acids. Germline V gene data show CDR1 as MDHEN and CDR2 as SYDVKM. DNA for the CDR3: TGTGCCAGCAGTTTAAGACTAGCCTACTACGAGCAGTACTTC. Encoded protein: CASSLRLAYYEQYF.

This rearrangement joins TRBV3-1 to TRBJ2-5; 12 bases are shared with TRBD1. The J call may not be correct, given that the DNA end is closer to TRBJ2-7. CDR3 length equals 16 residues. CDR1 and CDR2 (germline): LGHDT, YNNKEL (reference sequence). The CDR3 is CASSLEMGTGGGEQYF. CDR3 bases: TGTGCCAGCAGCCTTGAAATGGGGACAGGGGGCGGCGAGCAGTACTTC.

This clonotype was counted between two and nine times. CDR3 protein: CASGLTDPYTGELFF. For the CDR3, the DNA is TGTGCTAGTGGTTTGACCGACCCCTACACCGGGGAGCTGTTTTTT. The rearrangement joins TRBV12-5 to TRBJ2-2, with D unclear. The germline V gene encodes CDR1 LGHNT and CDR2 FRNRAP. Deletions cut 2 bases from V and 3 bases from J, with 10 bases between. The CDR3 contains 15 residues. The entire variable domain, with the rest obtained from reference TRBV12-5 and TRBJ2-2, is as follows: DARVTQTPRHKVTEMGQEVTMRCQPILGHNTVFWYRQTMMQGLELLAYFRNRAPLDDSGMPKDRFSAEMPDATLATLKIQPSEPRDSAVYFCASGLTDPYTGELFFGEGSRLTVL.

The chain employs TRBV20-1 and TRBJ2-3; 14 bases agree with TRBD2. V lost 6 bases to trimming and J lost 6 bases; unmatched junction nucleotides: 2. The CDR3 is 13 amino acids. Per the germline V gene, CDR1 is DFQATT and CDR2 is SNEGSKA (reference sequence). CDR3 DNA: TGCAGTGCGGGGACTAGCGGGAGTGATACGCAGTATTTT. Translated: CSAGTSGSDTQYF.

The J gene is TRBJ1-1, the V gene TRBV4-1; D is uncertain. V lost 1 base to trimming and J lost 7 bases, with 10 bases between them. Germline V gene data show CDR1 as MGHRA and CDR2 as YSYEKL. The CDR3 is 13 amino acids. Here the CDR3 reads CASSQVPPDEAFF. The CDR3 bases are TGCGCCAGCAGCCAAGTTCCCCCTGATGAAGCTTTCTTT.

The J gene is TRBJ1-3, the V gene TRBV27; D is uncertain. The CDR3 is 15 residues long. V lost 6 bases, J lost 0 bases, and 12 bases lay in between. The germline V gene has CDR1 MNHEY and CDR2 SMNVEV (reference sequence). The CDR3 bases are TGTGCCAGCAGGGAACAGCCGAGCTCTGGAAACACCATATATTTT. Translation gives CASREQPSSGNTIYF.

This clonotype was seen a few times. The chain couples TRBV7-3 to TRBJ1-2, with 10 nucleotides matching TRBD1. The CDR3 runs 13 residues. Unmatched junction bases numbered 4, after V lost 5 bases and J lost 7 bases. Germline CDR1 reads SGHTA; CDR2 reads FQGTGA. The CDR3 DNA follows: TGTGCCAGCAGCACCGACAGGGGGCTTGGCTACACCTTC. As protein: CASSTDRGLGYTF.

This chain joins TRBV7-3 and TRBJ2-1, with 10 bases that match TRBD2. Germline assignment: CDR1 SGHTA and CDR2 FQGTGA. The CDR3 sequence is 20 residues long. The junction had 13 bases not matched to a gene; V was cut back by 1 base and J by 1 base. The CDR3 sequence is CASSLRGSSGSNPSYNEQFF. In DNA form, the CDR3 reads TGTGCCAGCAGCTTAAGGGGCTCTAGCGGGAGTAATCCGTCCTACAATGAGCAGTTCTTC.

The chain links TRBV5-1 to TRBJ1-2; D perhaps matches TRBD1 (5 bases). The V end lost 4 bases, the J end lost 10 bases, and 14 bases lay between the germline ends. Per germline, CDR1 SGHRS and CDR2 YFSETQ. The CDR3 has 12 amino acids. CDR3 sequence reads: CASSTGDPVYTF. DNA of the CDR3: TGCGCCAGCAGCACCGGGGACCCAGTCTACACCTTC.

V gene TRBV7-2 combines with J gene TRBJ1-4, with D possibly TRBD1 on 5 matching bases. This CDR3 is built from 14 residues. The V gene's germline CDR1 is SGHTA and CDR2 FQGNSA. The germline V and J ends were trimmed by 6 bases and 3 bases, with 11 bases remaining between them. This CDR3 is CASSYPGPNEKLFF. CDR3 coding DNA: TGTGCCAGCAGTTATCCAGGGCCTAATGAAAAACTGTTTTTT.

V gene TRBV20-1 combines with J gene TRBJ2-3; D is perhaps TRBD1 (6 bases). The CDR3 covers 13 residues. V dropped 7 bases and J dropped 1 base, with 12 bases sitting between them. Germline CDR1 reads DFQATT; CDR2 reads SNEGSKA (reference sequence). The CDR3 protein is CSVGQTGTDTQYF. The CDR3 region has the DNA TGCAGTGTAGGACAGACAGGCACAGATACGCAGTATTTT.

Ten or more counts support this clonotype. The chain recombines TRBV6-6 with TRBJ2-7; tentative D call: TRBD2 (6 bases). Deletions cut 4 bases from V and 0 bases from J, with 13 bases between. CDR1 MNHNY and CDR2 SVGAGI come from the germline V gene (reference sequence). The CDR3 extends over 15 amino acids. CDR3 DNA sequence: TGTGCCAGCAGTTCCGGGACTTCTCACTCCTACGAGCAGTACTTC. Its protein product is CASSSGTSHSYEQYF.

There are a few counts of this clonotype. The chain carries TRBV28 and TRBJ2-7, with D maybe TRBD2 (5 bases). The CDR3 contains 16 residues. The ends were cut back, 5 bases at V and 7 bases at J, with 24 bases in the middle. Germline values: CDR1 MDHEN, CDR2 SYDVKM. This chain's CDR3 is CASSPTQRSGLREQYF. The CDR3 nucleotides read TGTGCCAGCAGTCCCACCCAGCGGAGTGGGCTTCGGGAGCAGTACTTC.

The table lists this clonotype with a few counts. The chain recombines TRBV28 with TRBJ1-6; TRBD1 aligns across 8 bases. The junction had 8 bases not matched to a gene; V was cut back by 5 bases and J by 8 bases. The CDR3 has 15 residues. Germline V lookup: CDR1 MDHEN, CDR2 SYDVKM. CDR3 sequence: CASSPRQGWDSPLHF. Here the CDR3 DNA reads TGTGCCAGCAGTCCTCGACAGGGGTGGGATTCACCCCTCCACTTT.

The CDR3 reads CASSGVFRGHYNEQFF. The CDR3 nucleotides are TGTGCCAGCAGCGGGGTTTTCAGGGGACATTACAATGAGCAGTTCTTC. This rearrangement joins TRBV9 to TRBJ2-1; TRBD1 might be the D (6 bases). V was trimmed by 3 bases and J by 4 bases, leaving 17 bases between them. The CDR3 is 16 residues long. Germline assignment: CDR1 SGDLS and CDR2 YYNGEE.

The chain recombines TRBV5-1 with TRBJ2-2; 8 nucleotides match TRBD1. The CDR3 is 14 residues long. In germline, CDR1 is SGHRS, CDR2 YFSETQ. V gave up 4 bases and J gave up 4 bases; unmatched junction bases: 3. CDR3 protein: CASSEGTGTGELFF. The CDR3 DNA sequence: TGCGCCAGCAGCGAGGGGACAGGCACCGGGGAGCTGTTTTTT.

The rearrangement uses TRBV6-1 and TRBJ2-6, with D tentatively TRBD1 or TRBD2 (5 bases each). Germline CDR1 MNHNS, CDR2 SASEGT. The CDR3 is 16 residues long. V was cut by 6 bases and J by 2 bases, with 14 bases left in between. The chain's CDR3 is CASRRAGRTGANVLTF. The CDR3 DNA reads TGTGCCAGCAGGAGGGCAGGGCGGACTGGGGCCAACGTCCTGACTTTC.

The rearrangement uses TRBV6-1 and TRBJ2-1, with unresolved D. The J call could be wrong; TRBJ2-7 is a better fit for the DNA end. This CDR3 has 14 amino acids. The germline V gene encodes CDR1 MNHNS and CDR2 SASEGT. The CDR3 is CASSPLEGSYEQYF. In DNA, the CDR3 is TGTGCCAGCAGTCCCCTTGAAGGCTCCTACGAGCAGTACTTC.